A selection of T cell receptor beta chains follows, all from one sample in a study of beta chain features in type 1 diabetes. Clones were sequenced by immunoSEQ multiplex PCR, and TCRdb holds only the in-frame ones, with some missing. The table lists about 370,000 clones, 8.5% to 10% of them singletons, with around 0.66% in the top ten. Sequencing was carried out using central memory CD4+ T cells from blood. The receptors come from a man younger than 45 with type 1 diabetes. CDR3s include the opening cysteine and the closing phenylalanine or tryptophan. The order of the fields is V gene, clone size, D gene, J gene, CDR3 protein, CDR3 DNA. A D gene is named only where the DNA matches it firmly. Clone size is not always given. Where it is, it says once, few, many or a class for expanded clones.

TRBV4-1	few	NA	TRBJ1-1	CASSLTYGGLAEAFF	TGCGCCAGCAGCCTCACGTATGGCGGACTCGCTGAAGCTTTCTTT
TRBV5-6	NA	NA	TRBJ2-2	CASSLGREELFF	TGTGCCAGCAGCTTGGGGAGGGAGGAGCTGTTTTTT
TRBV15	few	NA	TRBJ2-7	CATSRPGSLEQYF	TGTGCCACCAGCCGACCCGGGAGCCTCGAGCAGTACTTC
TRBV19	few	NA	TRBJ2-5	CASSLSGARETQYF	TGTGCCAGCAGCTTGTCTGGGGCACGGGAGACCCAGTACTTC
TRBV30	few	NA	TRBJ1-2	CAWSAKSNYGYTF	TGTGCCTGGAGTGCGAAGAGCAACTATGGCTACACCTTC
TRBV19	NA	NA	TRBJ1-1	CASRTGRTNTEAFF	TGTGCCAGTAGGACGGGACGTACGAACACTGAAGCTTTCTTT
TRBV5-1	few	TRBD1	TRBJ1-2	CASSSTMTGGDGYTF	TGCGCCAGCAGCTCTACCATGACAGGGGGAGATGGCTACACCTTC
TRBV28	NA	NA	TRBJ1-3	CASSDLSWSSGNTIYF	TGTGCCAGCAGTGATTTGAGTTGGAGCTCTGGAAACACCATATATTTT
TRBV28	few	NA	TRBJ2-3	CASSEPSRTDTQYF	TGTGCCAGCAGTGAACCCAGTCGCACAGATACGCAGTATTTT
TRBV25-1	NA	NA	TRBJ2-3	CASSEVGSRDTQYF	TGTGCCAGCAGTGAAGTGGGTAGTCGTGATACGCAGTATTTT
TRBV5-4	few	TRBD1	TRBJ2-3	CASRPRDRETDTQYF	TGTGCCAGCAGGCCCCGGGACAGGGAAACAGATACGCAGTATTTT
TRBV18	few	NA	TRBJ1-1	CASFHRDKNTEAFF	TGTGCCAGCTTCCACCGGGACAAGAACACTGAAGCTTTCTTT
TRBV27	NA	TRBD2	TRBJ2-5	CASSFGTSGRRETQYF	TGTGCCAGCAGTTTCGGGACTAGCGGGAGAAGGGAGACCCAGTACTTC
TRBV9	NA	TRBD2	TRBJ2-1	CASADSSGSSYNEQFF	TGTGCCAGCGCGGACTCGAGCGGGAGCTCCTACAATGAGCAGTTCTTC
TRBV30	NA	TRBD1	TRBJ2-3	CASRGQETPSTDTQYF	TGTGCCTCCCGGGGACAGGAGACACCGAGCACAGATACGCAGTATTTT
TRBV7-9	NA	TRBD1	TRBJ1-2	CASSLPRDSYGYTF	TGTGCCAGCAGCTTACCACGGGACAGCTATGGCTACACCTTC
TRBV19	NA	TRBD2	TRBJ2-2	CASRGLAGGNTGELFF	TGTGCCAGTAGAGGACTAGCGGGAGGGAACACCGGGGAGCTGTTTTTT